This TCR beta chain emerged from a study of blood T cell repertoires in COVID-19. About the research overall: The United States, Italy and Spain were the sources of the acute and convalescent COVID-19 samples. In each case, the material was cDNA or gDNA derived from T cells, B-cell-depleted T cells, or PBMCs.

Per the study methods: How many nucleated cells were present was estimated from reference gene primer amplification. Assay: immunoSEQ multiplex PCR; the TCRdb copy retains only in-frame clones and omits some. V and J calls plus clone size are reproduced from that table; the DNA served to infer D and trimming. Of about 230,000 clones in the sample, approximately 80% were seen once. Germline CDR1 is SEHNR and CDR2 is FQNEAQ (reference sequence). Trimming cost V 7 bases and J 8 bases, with 15 bases left between them. This CDR3 is 13 amino acids long. Sequenced sample: peripheral blood. This receptor was taken from a man aged 35 to 55 with acute or convalescent COVID-19. The genes are TRBV7-9 and TRBJ2-1, with D unclear. This chain's CDR3 is CASTPVPEHEQFF. The CDR3 DNA sequence: TGTGCCAGCACTCCGGTCCCGGAGCATGAGCAGTTCTTC.